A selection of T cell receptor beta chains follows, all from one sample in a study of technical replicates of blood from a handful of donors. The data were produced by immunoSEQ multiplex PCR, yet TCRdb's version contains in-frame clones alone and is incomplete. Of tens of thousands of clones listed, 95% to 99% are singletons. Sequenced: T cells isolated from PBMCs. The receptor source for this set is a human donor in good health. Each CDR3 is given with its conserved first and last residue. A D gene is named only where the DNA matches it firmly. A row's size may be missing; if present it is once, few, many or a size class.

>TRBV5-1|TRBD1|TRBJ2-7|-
CASSPTGTGVPYEQYF
TGCGCCAGCAGCCCGACCGGGACAGGGGTCCCCTACGAGCAGTACTTC
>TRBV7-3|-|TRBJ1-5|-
CASSLRRGESNQPQHF
TGTGCCAGCAGCTTACGCAGGGGTGAAAGCAATCAGCCCCAGCATTTT
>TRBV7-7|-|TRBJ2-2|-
CASSLGQNTGELFF
TGTGCCAGCAGCCTGGGACAAAACACCGGGGAGCTGTTTTTT
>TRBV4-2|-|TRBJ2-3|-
CASSQAGSTDTQYF
TGTGCCAGCAGCCAAGCGGGTAGCACAGATACGCAGTATTTT
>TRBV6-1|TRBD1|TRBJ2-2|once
CATRQGAGYTGELFF
TGTGCCACCAGACAGGGGGCCGGGTACACCGGGGAGCTGTTTTTT
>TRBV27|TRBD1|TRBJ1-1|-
CASRLGTGNTEAFF
TGTGCCAGCAGGTTGGGGACAGGTAACACTGAAGCTTTCTTT
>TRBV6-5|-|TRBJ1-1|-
CACKSAESAEAFF
TGTGCCTGTAAGTCGGCGGAATCGGCTGAAGCTTTCTTT
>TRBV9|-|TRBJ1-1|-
CASSVVSGNTEAFF
TGTGCCAGCAGCGTAGTTAGCGGGAACACTGAAGCTTTCTTT
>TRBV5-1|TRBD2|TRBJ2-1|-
CASSFRGGRADEQFF
TGCGCCAGCAGCTTCCGTGGCGGGAGGGCGGATGAGCAGTTCTTC
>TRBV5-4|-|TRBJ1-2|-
CASSLGQDYGYTF
TGTGCCAGCAGCTTGGGACAGGACTATGGCTACACCTTC
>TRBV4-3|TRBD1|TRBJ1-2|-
CASSQDGGTGFNYGYTF
TGCGCCAGCAGCCAAGATGGGGGGACAGGGTTTAACTATGGCTACACCTTC
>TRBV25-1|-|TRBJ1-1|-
CASSKWGTSFMNTEAFF
TGTGCCAGCAGTAAATGGGGGACAAGCTTCATGAACACTGAAGCTTTCTTT
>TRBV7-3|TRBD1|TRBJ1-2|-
CASSLQGAGYTF
TGTGCCAGCAGCTTACAGGGGGCTGGCTACACCTTC
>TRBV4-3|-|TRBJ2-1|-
CASSQDRQTNEQFF
TGCGCCAGCAGCCAAGATCGTCAGACTAATGAGCAGTTCTTC
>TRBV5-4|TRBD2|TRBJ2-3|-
CASSFSGEADTQYF
TGTGCCAGCAGCTTCAGCGGGGAGGCAGATACGCAGTATTTT
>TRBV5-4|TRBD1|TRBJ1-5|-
CASSPGTGNQPQHF
TGTGCCAGCAGCCCAGGGACAGGCAATCAGCCCCAGCATTTT
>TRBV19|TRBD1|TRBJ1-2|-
CASRDRNTGYTF
TGTGCCAGTAGGGACAGGAACACGGGCTACACCTTC
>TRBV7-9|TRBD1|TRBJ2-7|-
CASSLTGLRDGTYEQYF
TGTGCCAGCAGCTTGACAGGGCTACGGGACGGGACCTACGAGCAGTACTTC
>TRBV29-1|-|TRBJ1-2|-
CSVDPKNGYTF
TGCAGCGTTGACCCTAAGAATGGCTACACCTTC
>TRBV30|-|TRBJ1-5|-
CAWSVGQYNQPQHF
TGTGCCTGGAGTGTCGGACAGTACAATCAGCCCCAGCATTTT
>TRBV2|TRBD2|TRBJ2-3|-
CASRPLAGISTDTQYF
TGTGCCAGCAGACCACTAGCGGGGATAAGCACAGATACGCAGTATTTT
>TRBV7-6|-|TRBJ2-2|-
CASSQSTSANTGELFF
TGTGCCAGCAGCCAATCGACTAGTGCGAACACCGGGGAGCTGTTTTTT
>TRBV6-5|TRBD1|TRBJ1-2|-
CASSYDKDREFSYTF
TGTGCCAGCAGTTACGACAAGGACAGGGAATTTAGCTACACCTTC
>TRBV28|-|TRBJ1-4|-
CASSLVQGATEKLFF
TGTGCCAGCAGTCTCGTACAGGGAGCTACTGAAAAACTGTTTTTT
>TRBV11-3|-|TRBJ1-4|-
CASSLVSAGAEKLFF
TGTGCCAGCAGCTTAGTGTCGGCAGGGGCTGAAAAACTGTTTTTT
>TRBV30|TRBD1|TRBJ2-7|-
CAWRTGQPYEQYF
TGTGCCTGGCGGACAGGCCAGCCCTACGAGCAGTACTTC
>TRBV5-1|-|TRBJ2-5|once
CASSFQGAQETQYF
TGCGCCAGCAGCTTCCAAGGGGCCCAAGAGACCCAGTACTTC
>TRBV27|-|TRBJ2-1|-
CASSYSYYNEQFF
TGTGCCAGCAGTTACAGCTACTACAATGAGCAGTTCTTC
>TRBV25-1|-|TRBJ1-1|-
CASSDRVNTEAFF
TGTGCCAGCAGTGACAGGGTGAACACTGAAGCTTTCTTT
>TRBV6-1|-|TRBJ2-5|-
CASSETAGTRYQETQYF
TGTGCCAGCAGTGAAACCGCCGGGACAAGGTACCAAGAGACCCAGTACTTC
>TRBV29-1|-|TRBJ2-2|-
CSVGGAEVNFGELFF
TGCAGCGTCGGAGGGGCGGAGGTAAACTTCGGGGAGCTGTTTTTT
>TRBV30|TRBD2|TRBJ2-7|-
CAWGRSSGDSGQYF
TGTGCCTGGGGTCGGTCTAGCGGGGACTCCGGGCAGTACTTC